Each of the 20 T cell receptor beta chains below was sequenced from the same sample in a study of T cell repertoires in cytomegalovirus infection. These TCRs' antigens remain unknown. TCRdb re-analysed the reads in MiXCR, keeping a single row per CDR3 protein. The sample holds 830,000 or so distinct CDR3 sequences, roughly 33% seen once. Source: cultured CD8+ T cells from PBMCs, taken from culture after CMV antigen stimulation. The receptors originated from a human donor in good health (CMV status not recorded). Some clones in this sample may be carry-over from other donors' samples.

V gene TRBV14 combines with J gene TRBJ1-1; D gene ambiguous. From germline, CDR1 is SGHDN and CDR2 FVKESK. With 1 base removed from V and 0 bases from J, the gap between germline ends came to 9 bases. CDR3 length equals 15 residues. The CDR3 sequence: CASSQAYGVNTEAFF. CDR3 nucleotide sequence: TGTGCCAGCAGCCAAGCGTATGGTGTGAACACTGAAGCTTTCTTT.

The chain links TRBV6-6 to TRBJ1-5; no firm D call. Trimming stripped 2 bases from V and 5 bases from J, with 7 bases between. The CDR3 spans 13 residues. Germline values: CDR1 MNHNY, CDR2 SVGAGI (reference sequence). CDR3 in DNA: TGTGCCAGCAGTTACAGGCTGGATCAGCCCCAGCATTTT. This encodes CASSYRLDQPQHF.

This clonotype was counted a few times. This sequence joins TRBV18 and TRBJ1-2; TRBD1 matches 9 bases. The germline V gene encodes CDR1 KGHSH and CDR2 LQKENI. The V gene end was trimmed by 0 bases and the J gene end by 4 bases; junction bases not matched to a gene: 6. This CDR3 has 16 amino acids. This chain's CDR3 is CASSPPAGTGIYGYTF. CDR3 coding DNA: TGTGCCAGCTCACCACCGGCGGGGACAGGGATCTATGGCTACACCTTC.

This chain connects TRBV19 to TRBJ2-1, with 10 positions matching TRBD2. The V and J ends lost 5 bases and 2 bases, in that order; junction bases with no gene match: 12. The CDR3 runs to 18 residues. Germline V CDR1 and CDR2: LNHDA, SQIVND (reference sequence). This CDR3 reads CASSSDDLAGAAYNEQFF. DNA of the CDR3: TGTGCCAGTAGTTCGGATGATCTAGCGGGGGCTGCCTACAATGAGCAGTTCTTC.

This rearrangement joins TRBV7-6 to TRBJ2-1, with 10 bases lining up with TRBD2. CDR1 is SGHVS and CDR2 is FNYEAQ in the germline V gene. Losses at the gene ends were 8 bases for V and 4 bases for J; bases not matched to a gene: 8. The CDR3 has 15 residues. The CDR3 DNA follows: TGTGCCAGCTTCCCCGGGACTAGCGAATACAATGAGCAGTTCTTC. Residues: CASFPGTSEYNEQFF.

CDR3: CATSVSGSGRTEAFF. The CDR3 nucleotides are TGTGCCACCAGCGTCTCGGGTTCGGGGCGCACTGAAGCTTTCTTT. The chain employs TRBV15 and TRBJ1-1; D perhaps matches TRBD1 (5 bases). The CDR3 loop spans 15 amino acids. V was pared by 5 bases and J by 4 bases, with 17 bases between. Germline assignment: CDR1 LNHNV and CDR2 YYDKDF (reference sequence).

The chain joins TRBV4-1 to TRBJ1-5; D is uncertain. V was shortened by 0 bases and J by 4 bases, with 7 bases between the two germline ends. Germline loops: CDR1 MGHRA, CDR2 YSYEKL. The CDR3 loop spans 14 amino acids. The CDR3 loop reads CASSQDPSNQPQHF. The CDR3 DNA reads TGCGCCAGCAGCCAAGATCCCAGTAATCAGCCCCAGCATTTT.

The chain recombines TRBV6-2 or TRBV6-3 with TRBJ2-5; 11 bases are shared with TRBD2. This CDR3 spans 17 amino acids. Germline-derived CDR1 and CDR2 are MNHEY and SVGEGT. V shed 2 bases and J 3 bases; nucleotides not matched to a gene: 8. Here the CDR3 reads CASSYPTAGLAEETQYF. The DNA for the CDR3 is TGTGCCAGCAGTTACCCTACTGCGGGACTAGCGGAAGAGACCCAGTACTTC.

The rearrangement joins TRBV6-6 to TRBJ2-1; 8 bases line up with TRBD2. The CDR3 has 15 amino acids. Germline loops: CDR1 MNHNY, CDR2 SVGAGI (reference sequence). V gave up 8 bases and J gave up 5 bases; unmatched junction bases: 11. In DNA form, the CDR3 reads TGTGCCAGCGAACCGTGGGCGGGGGGCCACAATGAGCAGTTCTTC. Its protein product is CASEPWAGGHNEQFF.

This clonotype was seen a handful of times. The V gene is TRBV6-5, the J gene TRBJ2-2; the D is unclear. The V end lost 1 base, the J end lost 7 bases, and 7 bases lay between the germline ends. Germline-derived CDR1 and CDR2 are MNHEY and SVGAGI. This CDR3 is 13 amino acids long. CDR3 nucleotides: TGTGCCAGCAGTTACTATTCCGGCGGGGAGCTGTTTTTT. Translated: CASSYYSGGELFF.

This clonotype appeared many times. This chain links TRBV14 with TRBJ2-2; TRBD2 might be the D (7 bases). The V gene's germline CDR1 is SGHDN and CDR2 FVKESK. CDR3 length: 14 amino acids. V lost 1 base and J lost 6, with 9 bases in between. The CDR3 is CASSQVRGPGELFF. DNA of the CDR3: TGTGCCAGCAGCCAAGTGCGGGGGCCCGGGGAGCTGTTTTTT.

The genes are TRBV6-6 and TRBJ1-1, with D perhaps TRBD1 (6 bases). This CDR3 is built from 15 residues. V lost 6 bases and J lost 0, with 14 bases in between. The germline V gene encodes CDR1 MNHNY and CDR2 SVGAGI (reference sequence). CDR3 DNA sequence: TGTGCCAGCAGGACCAGACAGGCAATGAACACTGAAGCTTTCTTT. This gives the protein CASRTRQAMNTEAFF.

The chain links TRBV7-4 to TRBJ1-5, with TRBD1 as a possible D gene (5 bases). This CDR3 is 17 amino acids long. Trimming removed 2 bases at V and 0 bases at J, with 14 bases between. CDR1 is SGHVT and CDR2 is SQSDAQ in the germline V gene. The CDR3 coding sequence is TGTGCCAGCAGCTTAATTCCACAGGTTTATAGCAATCAGCCCCAGCATTTT. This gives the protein CASSLIPQVYSNQPQHF. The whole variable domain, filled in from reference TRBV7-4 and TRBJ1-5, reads GAGVSQSPRYKVAKRGRDVALRCDSISGHVTLYWYRQTLGQGSEVLTYSQSDAQRDKSGRPSGRFSAERPERSVSTLKIQRTEQGDSAVYLCASSLIPQVYSNQPQHFGDGTRLSIL.

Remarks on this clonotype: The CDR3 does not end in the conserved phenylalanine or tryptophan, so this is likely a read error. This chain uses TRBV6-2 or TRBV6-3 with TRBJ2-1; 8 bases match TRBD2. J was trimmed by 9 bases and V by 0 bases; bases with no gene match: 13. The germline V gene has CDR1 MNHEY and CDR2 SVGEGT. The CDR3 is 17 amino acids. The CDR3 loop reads CASSYSLMDGGAREQFL. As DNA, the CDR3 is TGTGCCAGCAGTTACTCGCTTATGGACGGGGGGGCACGTGAGCAGTTCCTC.

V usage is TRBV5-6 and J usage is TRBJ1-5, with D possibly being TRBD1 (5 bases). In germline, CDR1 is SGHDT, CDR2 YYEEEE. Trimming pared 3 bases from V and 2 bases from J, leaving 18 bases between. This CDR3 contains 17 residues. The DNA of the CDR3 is TGTGCCAGCAGCTATTGGGGACGGCCGGCGGGCAATCAGCCCCAGCATTTT. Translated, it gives CASSYWGRPAGNQPQHF.

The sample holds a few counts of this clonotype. The CDR3 protein is CATSDYRGTDTQYF. CDR3 bases: TGTGCCACCAGTGATTATCGGGGGACAGATACGCAGTATTTT. The chain combines TRBV24-1 with TRBJ2-3; weak D call: TRBD2 (6 bases). V was cut by 2 bases and J by 3 bases, with 8 bases left in between. The CDR3 is 14 residues long. CDR1 is KGHDR, CDR2 SFDVKD, per germline.

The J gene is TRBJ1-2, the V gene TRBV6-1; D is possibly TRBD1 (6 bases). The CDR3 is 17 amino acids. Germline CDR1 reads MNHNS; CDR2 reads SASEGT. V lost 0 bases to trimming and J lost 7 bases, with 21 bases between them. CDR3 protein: CASSEAIGYRVKAGYTF. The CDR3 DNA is TGTGCCAGCAGTGAAGCGATAGGATACAGGGTGAAAGCTGGCTACACCTTC.

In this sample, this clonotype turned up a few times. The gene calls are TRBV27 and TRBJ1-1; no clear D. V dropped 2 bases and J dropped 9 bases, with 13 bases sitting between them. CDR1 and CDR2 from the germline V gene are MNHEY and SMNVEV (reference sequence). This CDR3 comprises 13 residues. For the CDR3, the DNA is TGTGCCAGCAGTTTAGGTCCGTGGGAGAAAGCTTTCTTT. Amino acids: CASSLGPWEKAFF.

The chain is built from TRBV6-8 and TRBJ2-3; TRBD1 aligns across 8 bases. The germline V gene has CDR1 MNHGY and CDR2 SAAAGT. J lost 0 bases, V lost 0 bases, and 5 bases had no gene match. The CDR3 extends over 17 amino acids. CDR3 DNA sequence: TGTGCCAGCAGTTACTCGGACAGGGTTGATAGCACAGATACGCAGTATTTT. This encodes CASSYSDRVDSTDTQYF.

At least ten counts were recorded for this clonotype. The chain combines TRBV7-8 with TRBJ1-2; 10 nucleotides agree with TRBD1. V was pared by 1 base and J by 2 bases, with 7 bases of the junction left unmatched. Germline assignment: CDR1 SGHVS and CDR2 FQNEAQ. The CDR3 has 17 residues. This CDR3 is CASSLGGQGKLNYGYTF. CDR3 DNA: TGTGCCAGCAGCTTAGGGGGACAGGGGAAGTTAAACTATGGCTACACCTTC.